Shown below are 24 T cell receptor beta chains from a single sample sequenced in a study of T cell responses to AZD1222 COVID-19 vaccine. Measured with immunoSEQ multiplex PCR; TCRdb has only the in-frame clones, and not every one. Of 250,000 to 300,000 clones listed, approximately 94% are singletons. Sample: peripheral blood, taken 28 days after the second AZD1222 dose. The receptors derive from an adult who received the AZD1222 COVID-19 vaccine.

The V and J genes are TRBV6-5 and TRBJ2-7; D uncertain. CDR1 MNHEY and CDR2 SVGAGI come from the germline V gene. V was cut by 2 bases and J by 2 bases, with 10 bases left in between. The CDR3 consists of 14 residues. DNA for the CDR3: TGTGCCAGCAGTTACGGGGTGGAAACCTACGAGCAGTACTTC. Translating it yields CASSYGVETYEQYF.

The rearrangement links TRBV2 to TRBJ1-5; tentatively, D is TRBD1 (5 bases). The CDR3 is 15 residues long. V lost 4 bases and J 3 bases, leaving 13 bases between the germline ends. Germline-derived CDR1 and CDR2 are SNHLY and FYNNEI. The DNA for the CDR3 is TGTGCCAGCAGTGGTGGGGGTCCTTACAATCAGCCCCAGCATTTT. Residues: CASSGGGPYNQPQHF.

The DNA for the CDR3 is TGTGCCACCAGTGATTTCGAGACAGTCGGGCTTAGCTCCTATAATTCACCCCTCCACTTT. Translation: CATSDFETVGLSSYNSPLHF. The rearrangement uses TRBV24-1 and TRBJ1-6, with D possibly being TRBD1 (5 bases). Trimming removed 1 base at V and 0 bases at J, with 18 bases between. In germline, CDR1 is KGHDR, CDR2 SFDVKD. CDR3 length equals 20 residues.

This clone appeared once. V and J are TRBV5-1 and TRBJ1-2, with TRBD1 matching 9 bases. The CDR3 extends over 15 amino acids. V was pared by 0 bases and J by 8 bases, with 8 bases of the junction left unmatched. Germline CDR1 reads SGHRS; CDR2 reads YFSETQ. The CDR3 region has the DNA TGCGCCAGCAGCTTGGGGGCGGGACAGGGATACGGCTACACCTTC. Protein product: CASSLGAGQGYGYTF.

The chain carries TRBV28 and TRBJ2-1; tentative D call: TRBD2 (5 bases). The length of the CDR3 is 14 residues. Trimming removed 3 bases from V and 6 bases from J, with 12 bases in between. Germline V gives CDR1 MDHEN, CDR2 SYDVKM. CDR3 sequence reads: CASSFHRGTNEQFF. Here the CDR3 DNA reads TGTGCCAGCAGTTTTCACCGGGGTACCAATGAGCAGTTCTTC.

The genes are TRBV28 and TRBJ1-2; D gene ambiguous. CDR3 size: 13 residues. Between the trimmed V and J ends, which lost 2 bases and 8 bases, there was a span of 12 bases. Germline V CDR1 and CDR2: MDHEN, SYDVKM. CDR3 sequence reads: CASSLPLVSGYTF. The CDR3 DNA sequence: TGTGCCAGCAGTTTACCCCTGGTGAGCGGCTACACCTTC.

This chain connects TRBV28 to TRBJ2-7, with 8 bases matching TRBD1. This CDR3 is built from 13 residues. The junction had 7 bases not matched to a gene; V was cut back by 6 bases and J by 6 bases. The germline CDR1 and CDR2 sequences are MDHEN and SYDVKM. CDR3 nucleotide sequence: TGTGCCAGCAGACTCCAGGGGACAGGCGAGCAGTACTTC. Translating it yields CASRLQGTGEQYF.

V gene TRBV28 combines with J gene TRBJ1-2; 7 nucleotides match TRBD1. CDR1 is MDHEN and CDR2 is SYDVKM in the germline V gene. V shed 2 bases and J 7 bases; nucleotides not matched to a gene: 10. This CDR3 is 15 amino acids long. Written as DNA, the CDR3 is TGTGCCAGCAGTTTAACCCCAGGGGGGTTCCGTGGCTACACCTTC. This sequence encodes CASSLTPGGFRGYTF.

The chain is built from TRBV6-6 and TRBJ2-1, with 9 bases lining up with TRBD2. Per germline, CDR1 MNHNY and CDR2 SVGAGI (reference sequence). V shed 6 bases, J shed 5 bases, and the junction held 2 bases outside the gene matches. This CDR3 comprises 13 residues. The CDR3 bases are TGTGCCAGCAGAGCTAGCGGGAACAATGAGCAGTTCTTC. Its protein product is CASRASGNNEQFF.

This chain links TRBV9 with TRBJ2-5; maybe TRBD2 (6 bases). Trimming cost V 0 bases and J 4 bases, with 10 bases left between them. Germline V gene data show CDR1 as SGDLS and CDR2 as YYNGEE. The CDR3 runs 14 residues. CDR3 loop: CASSVGTIGETQYF. As DNA, the CDR3 is TGTGCCAGCAGCGTAGGGACTATCGGAGAGACCCAGTACTTC.

This chain connects TRBV5-6 to TRBJ2-5; 8 bases are shared with TRBD1. J was trimmed by 2 bases and V by 1 base; bases with no gene match: 7. Germline CDR1 SGHDT, CDR2 YYEEEE. The length of the CDR3 is 16 residues. The CDR3 spells CASSLWTGFTQETQYF. CDR3 DNA sequence: TGTGCCAGCAGCTTGTGGACAGGGTTTACTCAAGAGACCCAGTACTTC.

The CDR3 is CASSAGPPSPLHF. CDR3 coding DNA: TGTGCCAGCAGTGCCGGGCCCCCTTCACCCCTCCACTTT. V gene TRBV2 combines with J gene TRBJ1-6, with D hard to call. Germline-derived CDR1 and CDR2 are SNHLY and FYNNEI. This CDR3 is 13 amino acids long. The V gene lost 4 bases and the J gene lost 9 bases, with 10 bases spanning the gap.

The V and J genes are TRBV25-1 and TRBJ1-6; D might be TRBD1 (5 bases). CDR3 size: 15 residues. Trimming took off 6 bases at V and 10 bases at J, with 19 bases between the two ends. Germline CDR1 reads MGHDK; CDR2 reads SYGVNS. The CDR3 bases are TGTGCCAGCAGGGACGTGGGGCAGGGAGGGTCACCCCTCCACTTT. This sequence encodes CASRDVGQGGSPLHF.

This chain links TRBV19 with TRBJ1-1; D gene unclear. V lost 7 bases and J lost 0, with 12 bases in between. The CDR3 spans 14 residues. Looked up from germline, CDR1 is LNHDA and CDR2 is SQIVND (reference sequence). CDR3 nucleotide sequence: TGTGCCAGTACTTTACGGACGGTGAACACTGAAGCTTTCTTT. Its protein is CASTLRTVNTEAFF.

This chain connects TRBV5-8 to TRBJ2-7; 10 positions match TRBD1. Germline trimming cut 4 bases from V and 9 bases from J; bases unmatched to any gene: 10. The germline gives CDR1 SGHTS, CDR2 YDEGEE. The CDR3 length is 14 residues. The CDR3 coding sequence is TGTGCCAGCAGCAACCGGGACAGGGGCGACGGGCAGTACTTC. It translates to CASSNRDRGDGQYF.

The rearrangement joins TRBV10-2 to TRBJ2-1; 10 bases line up with TRBD1. This CDR3 has 15 amino acids. The junction had 7 bases not matched to a gene; V was cut back by 8 bases and J by 3 bases. Germline values: CDR1 WSHSY, CDR2 SAAADI. The CDR3 reads CASGLGQGIYNEQFF. CDR3 sequence (DNA): TGCGCCAGCGGCCTGGGACAGGGGATCTACAATGAGCAGTTCTTC.

The chain couples TRBV24-1 to TRBJ2-2; either TRBD1 or TRBD2 may supply D (6 bases each). V dropped 3 bases and J dropped 1 base, with 14 bases sitting between them. Germline V gene lookup returns CDR1 KGHDR and CDR2 SFDVKD. The CDR3 is made up of 17 amino acids. CDR3 nucleotides: TGTGCCACCAGTGATCCAACAGGGAGGCGGAACACCGGGGAGCTGTTTTTT. As protein: CATSDPTGRRNTGELFF.

The gene calls are TRBV6-5 and TRBJ1-5; D may be TRBD1 (6 bases). Germline V gene sequence: CDR1 MNHEY, CDR2 SVGAGI. The length of the CDR3 is 13 residues. V dropped 6 bases and J dropped 7 bases, with 13 bases sitting between them. The DNA of the CDR3 is TGTGCCAGCAGCCAACAGGGACGCCAGCCCCAGCATTTT. This codes for CASSQQGRQPQHF.

The chain uses TRBV5-1 and TRBJ2-7; unclear D gene. Trimming took off 4 bases at V and 4 bases at J, with 12 bases between the two ends. Germline CDR1 is SGHRS and CDR2 is YFSETQ. The CDR3 consists of 13 residues. CDR3 loop: CASSQRSSYEQYF. The CDR3 DNA reads TGCGCCAGCAGCCAACGGTCCTCATACGAGCAGTACTTC.

V is TRBV6-6 and J is TRBJ1-2; D is unclear. Trimming removed 6 bases at V and 8 bases at J, with 16 bases between. CDR3 length: 13 residues. CDR1 MNHNY and CDR2 SVGAGI come from the germline V gene (reference sequence). The CDR3 here is CASSTALGGGYTF. The CDR3 DNA follows: TGTGCCAGCAGCACTGCCCTGGGTGGGGGCTACACCTTC.

This clone appeared a few times. This sequence joins TRBV29-1 and TRBJ1-2; TRBD1 aligns across 12 bases. Unmatched junction bases numbered 6, after V lost 6 bases and J lost 7 bases. Germline CDR1 SQVTM, CDR2 ANQGSEA. This CDR3 comprises 13 residues. The CDR3 region has the DNA TGCAGCGTGACCGGGACAGGGGGCTCTGGCTACACCTTC. Amino acids: CSVTGTGGSGYTF.

The rearrangement uses TRBV14 and TRBJ2-1; 12 bases line up with TRBD1. CDR1 and CDR2 (germline): SGHDN, FVKESK. This CDR3 region has 15 residues. V lost 4 bases to trimming and J lost 7 bases; unmatched junction nucleotides: 5. This CDR3 is CASSPRDRGRNEQFF. CDR3 sequence (DNA): TGTGCCAGCAGCCCCCGGGACAGGGGGCGTAATGAGCAGTTCTTC.

The CDR3 spells CSVSDTISYNEQFF. The CDR3 nucleotides are TGCAGCGTATCCGACACCATCTCCTACAATGAGCAGTTCTTC. The V and J genes are TRBV29-1 and TRBJ2-1; unclear D gene. Trimming removed 6 bases from V and 0 bases from J, with 12 bases in between. The CDR3 has 14 residues. Germline CDR1 reads SQVTM; CDR2 reads ANQGSEA.

The chain has TRBV5-5 and TRBJ2-1; 10 positions agree with TRBD1. V trimming: 4 bases; J trimming: 2 bases; junction bases outside the gene matches: 3. In germline, CDR1 is SGHKS, CDR2 YYEKEE (reference sequence). This CDR3 comprises 15 residues. The CDR3 DNA follows: TGTGCCAGCAGCAGGGGACAGGGGACCTACAATGAGCAGTTCTTC. Amino acids: CASSRGQGTYNEQFF.